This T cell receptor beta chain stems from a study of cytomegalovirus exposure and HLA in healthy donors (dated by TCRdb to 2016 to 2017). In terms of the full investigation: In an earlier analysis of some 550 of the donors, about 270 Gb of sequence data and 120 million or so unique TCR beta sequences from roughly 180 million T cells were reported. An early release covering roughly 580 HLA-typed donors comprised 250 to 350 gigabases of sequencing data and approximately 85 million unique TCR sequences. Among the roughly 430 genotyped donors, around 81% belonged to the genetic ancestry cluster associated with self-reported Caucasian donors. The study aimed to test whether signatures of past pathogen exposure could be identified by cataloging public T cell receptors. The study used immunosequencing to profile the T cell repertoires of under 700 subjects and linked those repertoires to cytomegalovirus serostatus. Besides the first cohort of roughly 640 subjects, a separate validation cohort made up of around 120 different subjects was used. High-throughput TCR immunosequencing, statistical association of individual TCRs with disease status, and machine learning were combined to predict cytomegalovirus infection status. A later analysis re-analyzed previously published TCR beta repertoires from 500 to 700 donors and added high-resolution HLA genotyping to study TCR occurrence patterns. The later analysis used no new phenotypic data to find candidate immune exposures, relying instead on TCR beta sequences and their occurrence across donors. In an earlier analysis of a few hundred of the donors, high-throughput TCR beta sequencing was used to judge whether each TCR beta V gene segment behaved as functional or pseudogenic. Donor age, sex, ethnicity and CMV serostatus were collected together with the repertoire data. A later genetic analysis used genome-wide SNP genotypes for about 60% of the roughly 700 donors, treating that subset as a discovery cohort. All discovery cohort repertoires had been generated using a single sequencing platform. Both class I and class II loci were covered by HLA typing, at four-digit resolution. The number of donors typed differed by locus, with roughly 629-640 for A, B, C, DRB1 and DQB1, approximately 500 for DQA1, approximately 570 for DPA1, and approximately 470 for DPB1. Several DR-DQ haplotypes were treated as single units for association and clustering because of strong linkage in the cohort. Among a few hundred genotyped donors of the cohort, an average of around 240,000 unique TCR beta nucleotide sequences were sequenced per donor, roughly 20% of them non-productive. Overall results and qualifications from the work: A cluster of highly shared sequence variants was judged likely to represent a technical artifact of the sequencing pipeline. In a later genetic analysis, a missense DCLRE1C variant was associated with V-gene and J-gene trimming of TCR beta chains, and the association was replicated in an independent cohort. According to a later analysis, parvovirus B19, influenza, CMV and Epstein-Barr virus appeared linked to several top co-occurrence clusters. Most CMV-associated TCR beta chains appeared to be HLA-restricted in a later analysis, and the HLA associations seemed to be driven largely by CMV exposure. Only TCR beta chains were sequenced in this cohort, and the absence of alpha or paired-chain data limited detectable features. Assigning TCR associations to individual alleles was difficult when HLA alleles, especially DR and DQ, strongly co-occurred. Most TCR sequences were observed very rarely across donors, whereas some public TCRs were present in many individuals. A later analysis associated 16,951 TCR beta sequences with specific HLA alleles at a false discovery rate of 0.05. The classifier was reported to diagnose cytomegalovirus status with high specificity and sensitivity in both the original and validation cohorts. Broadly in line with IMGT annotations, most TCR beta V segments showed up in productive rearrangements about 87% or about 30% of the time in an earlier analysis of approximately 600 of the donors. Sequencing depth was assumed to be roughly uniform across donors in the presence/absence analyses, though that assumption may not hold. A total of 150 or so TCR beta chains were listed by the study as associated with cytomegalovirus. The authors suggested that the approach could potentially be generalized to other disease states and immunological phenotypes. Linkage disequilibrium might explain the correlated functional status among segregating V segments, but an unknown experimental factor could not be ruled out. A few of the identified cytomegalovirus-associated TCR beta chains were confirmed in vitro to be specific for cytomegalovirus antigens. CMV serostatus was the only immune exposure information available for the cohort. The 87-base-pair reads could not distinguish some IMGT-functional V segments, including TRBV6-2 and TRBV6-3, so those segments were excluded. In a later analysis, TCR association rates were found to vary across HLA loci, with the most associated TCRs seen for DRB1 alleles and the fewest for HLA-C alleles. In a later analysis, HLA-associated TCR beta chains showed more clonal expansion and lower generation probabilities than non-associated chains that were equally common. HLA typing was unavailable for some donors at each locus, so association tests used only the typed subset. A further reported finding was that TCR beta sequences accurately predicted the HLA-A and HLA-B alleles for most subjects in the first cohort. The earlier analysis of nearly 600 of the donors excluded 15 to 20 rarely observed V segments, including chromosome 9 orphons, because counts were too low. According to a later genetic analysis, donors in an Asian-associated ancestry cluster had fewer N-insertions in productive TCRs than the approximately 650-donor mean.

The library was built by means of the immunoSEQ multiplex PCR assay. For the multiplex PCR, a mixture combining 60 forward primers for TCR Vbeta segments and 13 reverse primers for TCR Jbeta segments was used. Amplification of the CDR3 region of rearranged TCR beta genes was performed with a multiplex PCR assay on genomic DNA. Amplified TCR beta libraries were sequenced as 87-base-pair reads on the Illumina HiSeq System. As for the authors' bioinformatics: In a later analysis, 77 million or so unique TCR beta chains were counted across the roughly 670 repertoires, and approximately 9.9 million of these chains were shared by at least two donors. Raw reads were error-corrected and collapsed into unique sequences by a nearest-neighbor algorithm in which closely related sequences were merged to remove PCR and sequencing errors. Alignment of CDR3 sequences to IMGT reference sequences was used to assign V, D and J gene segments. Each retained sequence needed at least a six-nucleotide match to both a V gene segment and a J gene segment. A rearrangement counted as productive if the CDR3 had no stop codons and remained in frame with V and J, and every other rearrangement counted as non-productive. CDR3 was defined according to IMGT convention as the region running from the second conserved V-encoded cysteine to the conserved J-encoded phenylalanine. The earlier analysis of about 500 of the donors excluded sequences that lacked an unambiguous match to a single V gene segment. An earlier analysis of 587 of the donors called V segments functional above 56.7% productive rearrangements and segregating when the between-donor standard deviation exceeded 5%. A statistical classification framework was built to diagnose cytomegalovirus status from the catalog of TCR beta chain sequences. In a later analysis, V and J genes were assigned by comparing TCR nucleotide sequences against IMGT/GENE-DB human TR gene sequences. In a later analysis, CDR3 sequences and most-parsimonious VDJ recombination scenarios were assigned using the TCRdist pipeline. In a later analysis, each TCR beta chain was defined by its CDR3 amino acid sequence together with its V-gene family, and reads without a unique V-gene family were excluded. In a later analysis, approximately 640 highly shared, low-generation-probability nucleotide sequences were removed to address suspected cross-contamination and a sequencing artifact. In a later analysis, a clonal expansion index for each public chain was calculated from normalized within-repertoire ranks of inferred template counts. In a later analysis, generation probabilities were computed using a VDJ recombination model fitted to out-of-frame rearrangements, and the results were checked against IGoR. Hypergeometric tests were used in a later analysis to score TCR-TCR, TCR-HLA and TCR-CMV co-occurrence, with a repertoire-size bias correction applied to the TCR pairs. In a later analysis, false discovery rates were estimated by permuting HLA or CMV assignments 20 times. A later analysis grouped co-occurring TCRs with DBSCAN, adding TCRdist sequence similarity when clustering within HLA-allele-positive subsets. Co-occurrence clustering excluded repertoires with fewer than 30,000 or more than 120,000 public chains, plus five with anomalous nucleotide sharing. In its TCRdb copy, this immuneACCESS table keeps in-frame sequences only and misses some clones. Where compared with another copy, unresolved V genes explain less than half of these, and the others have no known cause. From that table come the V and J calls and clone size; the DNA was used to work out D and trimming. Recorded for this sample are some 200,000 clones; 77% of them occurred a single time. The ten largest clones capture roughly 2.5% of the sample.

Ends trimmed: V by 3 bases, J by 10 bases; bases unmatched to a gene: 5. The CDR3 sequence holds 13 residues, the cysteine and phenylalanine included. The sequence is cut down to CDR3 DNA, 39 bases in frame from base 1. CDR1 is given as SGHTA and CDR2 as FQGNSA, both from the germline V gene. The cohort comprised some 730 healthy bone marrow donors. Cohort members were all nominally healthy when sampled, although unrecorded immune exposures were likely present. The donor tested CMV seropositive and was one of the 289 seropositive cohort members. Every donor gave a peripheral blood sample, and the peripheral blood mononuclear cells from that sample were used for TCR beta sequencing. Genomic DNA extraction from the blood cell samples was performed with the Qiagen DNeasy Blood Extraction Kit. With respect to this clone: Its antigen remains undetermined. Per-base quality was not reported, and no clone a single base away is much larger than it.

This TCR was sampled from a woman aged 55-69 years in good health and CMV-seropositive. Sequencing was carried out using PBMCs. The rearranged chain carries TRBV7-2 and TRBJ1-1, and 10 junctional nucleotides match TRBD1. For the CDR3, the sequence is CASSFRQGAGAFF. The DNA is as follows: TGTGCCAGCAGCTTTCGACAGGGGGCAGGAGCTTTCTTT.